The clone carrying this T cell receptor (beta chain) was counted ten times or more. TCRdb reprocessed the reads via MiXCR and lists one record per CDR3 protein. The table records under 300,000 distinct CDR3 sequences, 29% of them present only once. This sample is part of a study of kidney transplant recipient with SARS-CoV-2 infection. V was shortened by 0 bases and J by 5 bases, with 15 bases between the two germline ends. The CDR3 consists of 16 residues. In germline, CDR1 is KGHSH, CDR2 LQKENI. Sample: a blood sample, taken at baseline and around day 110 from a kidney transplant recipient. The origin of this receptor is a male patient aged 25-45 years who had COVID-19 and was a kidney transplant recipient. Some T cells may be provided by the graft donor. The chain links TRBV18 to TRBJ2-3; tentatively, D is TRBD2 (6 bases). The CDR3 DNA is TGTGCCAGCTCACCACCGGCGGGAAATCGGGAAGATACGCAGTATTTT. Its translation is CASSPPAGNREDTQYF.